The source of this T cell receptor beta chain is a study of T cells after yellow fever vaccination. Study-wide results and caveats: Although the secondary response was weaker, it peaked faster, at day 5 versus 15.

It was through 5'RACE template switching that TCR cDNA was made, with a universal primer site and UMIs added. TCRdb recomputed calls from the 5' RACE reads with MiXCR, one row per CDR3 protein. Of 620,000 or so distinct CDR3 sequences listed, 9% to 15% are singletons. For this clonotype: Antigen specificity is unknown.

The material was PBMCs, obtained on the day of the yellow fever booster vaccination. This TCR derives from a man younger than 45 who received the YFV17D yellow fever vaccine.

The CDR3 DNA sequence: TGCGCCAGCAGCCAAGAATCCGGGGGCCCGAACACCGGGGAGCTGTTTTTT. Amino acid sequence: CASSQESGGPNTGELFF. This chain joins TRBV4-3 and TRBJ2-2; perhaps D is TRBD1 or TRBD2 (6 bases each). This CDR3 is built from 17 residues. V dropped 0 bases and J dropped 0 bases, with 11 bases sitting between them. Germline V CDR1 and CDR2: LGHNA, YSLEER.